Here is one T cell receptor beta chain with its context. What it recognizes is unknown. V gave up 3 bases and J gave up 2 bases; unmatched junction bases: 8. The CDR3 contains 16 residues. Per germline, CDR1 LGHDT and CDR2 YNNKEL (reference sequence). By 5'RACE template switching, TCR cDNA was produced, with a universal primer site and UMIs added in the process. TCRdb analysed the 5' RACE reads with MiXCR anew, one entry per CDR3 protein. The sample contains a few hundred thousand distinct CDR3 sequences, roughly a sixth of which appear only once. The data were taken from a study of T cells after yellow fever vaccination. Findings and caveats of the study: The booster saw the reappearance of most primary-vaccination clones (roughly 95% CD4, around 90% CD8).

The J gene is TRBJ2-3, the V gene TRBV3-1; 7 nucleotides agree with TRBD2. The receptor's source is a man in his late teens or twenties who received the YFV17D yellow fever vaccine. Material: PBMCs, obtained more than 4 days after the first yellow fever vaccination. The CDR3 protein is CASSQISGDYTDTQYF. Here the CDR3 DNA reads TGTGCCAGCAGCCAGATAAGCGGGGACTACACAGATACGCAGTATTTT.